This entry lists 5 T cell receptor beta chains sequenced from one sample in a study of shared clonotypes between healthy human individuals (dated by TCRdb to between 2020 and 2021). Receptor libraries were prepared by the immunoSEQ multiplex PCR assay. TCRdb stores this immuneACCESS table with in-frame sequences only. Part of the clones is absent; in the studies checked, under half of the shortfall reflects unresolved V genes, and no reason is known for the rest. The table for this sample lists 2.3 million or so clones; more than 80% of them were counted only once. The ten largest clones represent around 0.4% of the sample. The sequencing input was naive CD4+ T cells from PBMCs. Interpreted using the paper, the cell subset or site label stands for: CD45RA+ positively selected. These receptors originate from a man younger than 30 in good health. Some clones in this sample may be carry-over from other donors' samples.

The chain couples TRBV5-8 to TRBJ1-2; the D gene is possibly TRBD1 (5 bases). The germline gives CDR1 SGHTS, CDR2 YDEGEE. V lost 3 bases and J 8 bases, leaving 14 bases between the germline ends. The length of the CDR3 is 13 residues. The CDR3 sequence: CASSSGKGLGYTF. In nucleotides, the CDR3 is TGTGCCAGCAGCTCCGGGAAGGGGCTAGGCTACACCTTC.

V usage is TRBV14 and J usage is TRBJ1-5; 10 bases agree with TRBD1. Germline CDR1 SGHDN, CDR2 FVKESK. J was trimmed by 5 bases and V by 9 bases; bases with no gene match: 1. The CDR3 length is 12 residues. CDR3 amino acids: CARDRGHQPQHF. The CDR3 nucleotides are TGTGCCAGAGACAGGGGGCATCAGCCCCAGCATTTT.

Comment on this clone: The same CDR3 arises from other DNA sequences in this sample as well. The chain recombines TRBV15 with TRBJ1-1, with D perhaps TRBD1 (5 bases). Germline values: CDR1 LNHNV, CDR2 YYDKDF (reference sequence). Trimming removed 0 bases at V and 0 bases at J, with 8 bases between. There are 15 residues in the CDR3. CDR3 coding DNA: TGTGCCACCAGCAGAGATCGGGGCGTGAACACTGAAGCTTTCTTT. It translates to CATSRDRGVNTEAFF.

V usage is TRBV29-1 and J usage is TRBJ2-2; D gene unclear. The CDR3 contains 13 residues. Looked up from germline, CDR1 is SQVTM and CDR2 is ANQGSEA. Trimming took off 3 bases at V and 5 bases at J, with 10 bases between the two ends. The CDR3 loop reads CSVDSPITGELFF. The CDR3 coding sequence is TGCAGCGTTGACAGCCCGATTACCGGGGAGCTGTTTTTT.

The CDR3 protein is CASSLLIIGTANYGYTF. The CDR3 region has the DNA TGTGCCAGCAGTTTATTGATTATTGGGACAGCGAACTATGGCTACACCTTC. The chain joins TRBV28 to TRBJ1-2; 7 nucleotides line up with TRBD1. V shed 1 base and J 2 bases; nucleotides not matched to a gene: 10. Per germline, CDR1 MDHEN and CDR2 SYDVKM. There are 17 residues in the CDR3.